Below, 21 T cell receptor beta chains from the same sample are listed, as sequenced in a study of metastatic and nonmetastatic thyroid tumors. With MiXCR, TCRdb called clones anew from the PCR reads. The top ten hold 3.5% to 5% of the sample, which has tens of thousands of clones, about 20% seen once. Treatment of any kind had been given to no patient before thyroid surgery. Sequencing used blood. The receptor source for this set is a female donor with papillary thyroid cancer or a benign thyroid nodule (not recorded which). Some clones in this sample may be carry-over from other donors' samples.

This clone was counted ten times or more. V usage is TRBV3-1 and J usage is TRBJ2-5; 9 nucleotides agree with TRBD2. Trimming at V came to 3 bases and at J to 5 bases, leaving 7 bases not matched to a gene. CDR1 and CDR2 (germline): LGHDT, YNNKEL (reference sequence). The CDR3 is made up of 15 amino acids. As DNA, the CDR3 is TGTGCCAGCAGCCATTTAGCGGGAGTGGAGGAGACCCAGTACTTC. It yields the protein CASSHLAGVEETQYF.

This clone was counted ten times or more. V gene TRBV2 combines with J gene TRBJ1-5, with D hard to call. V lost 6 bases and J 7 bases, leaving 7 bases between the germline ends. The germline gives CDR1 SNHLY, CDR2 FYNNEI. This CDR3 region has 11 residues. CDR3 in amino acids: CASRRNQPQHF. The CDR3 coding sequence is TGTGCCAGCAGACGGAACCAGCCCCAGCATTTT.

This clone was recorded many times. V gene TRBV4-1 combines with J gene TRBJ2-1; D might be TRBD2 (5 bases). V was cut by 1 base and J by 4 bases, with 17 bases left in between. The CDR3 runs to 17 residues. Germline CDR1 MGHRA, CDR2 YSYEKL. The CDR3: CASSQGVGGPGYNEQFF. The CDR3 coding sequence is TGCGCCAGCAGCCAAGGGGTCGGCGGGCCAGGTTACAATGAGCAGTTCTTC.

There are many counts of this clone. The gene calls are TRBV7-3 and TRBJ2-2; TRBD1 is a possible D gene (6 bases). The CDR3 runs to 15 residues. V shed 6 bases and J shed 6 bases, with 17 bases lying between them. Germline V CDR1 and CDR2: SGHTA, FQGTGA. CDR3 DNA sequence: TGTGCCAGCAGTTCTCTAGGGGGTTCGTCCGGGGAGCTGTTTTTT. Translating it yields CASSSLGGSSGELFF.

This clone was seen at least ten times. This chain links TRBV7-9 with TRBJ2-7, with D maybe TRBD2 (5 bases). CDR3 length: 15 residues. Germline CDR1 and CDR2: SEHNR and FQNEAQ (reference sequence). V dropped 6 bases and J dropped 3 bases, with 18 bases sitting between them. CDR3 DNA sequence: TGTGCCAGCAGTCGGATTACTAGTTTCGTCTACGAGCAGTACTTC. The encoded protein is CASSRITSFVYEQYF.

This clone was recorded at least ten times. The V call is TRBV6-1, the J call TRBJ2-7; 10 positions match TRBD1. This CDR3 spans 16 amino acids. The germline V gene has CDR1 MNHNS and CDR2 SASEGT. Losses at the gene ends were 6 bases for V and 4 bases for J; bases not matched to a gene: 12. As DNA, the CDR3 is TGTGCCAGCAGGCTTATACCCGGGACAGGGGAGTACGAGCAGTACTTC. It specifies CASRLIPGTGEYEQYF.

Ten or more counts support this clone. This sequence joins TRBV7-2 and TRBJ1-3; 7 bases match TRBD1. Germline loops: CDR1 SGHTA, CDR2 FQGNSA. The CDR3 has 16 residues. With 3 bases clipped from V and 1 base from J, the junction kept 6 bases outside the gene matches. The CDR3 here is CASSFSTGRSGNTIYF. CDR3 sequence (DNA): TGTGCCAGCAGCTTCTCGACAGGGCGGTCTGGAAACACCATATATTTT.

Ten or more counts support this clone. The chain uses TRBV12-3 or TRBV12-4 and TRBJ1-1; D unclear. The CDR3 spans 12 residues. The V end was cut by 2 bases, the J end by 10 bases, with 11 bases between. In DNA form, the CDR3 reads TGTGCCAGCAGTTTACTAGCAACGAGAGCTTTCTTT. The encoded protein is CASSLLATRAFF.

Of note for this clone: One end of the junction does not line up with germline, which may come from a read error. V and J are TRBV5-5 and TRBJ2-7, with TRBD1 as a possible D gene (7 bases). The CDR3 is 15 residues long. From germline, CDR1 is SGHKS and CDR2 YYEKEE (reference sequence). In DNA form, the CDR3 reads TGTGCCAGCATCTTGTGCAGGGGGGCCTCCTACGAGCAGTACTTC. Encoded protein: CASILCRGASYEQYF.

This clone has ten or more counts. The V gene is TRBV20-1, the J gene TRBJ1-1; D gene unclear. This CDR3 spans 14 amino acids. The germline gives CDR1 DFQATT, CDR2 SNEGSKA (reference sequence). V was pared by 0 bases and J by 8 bases, with 16 bases between. The CDR3 reads CSARDYRRALEAFF. For the CDR3, the DNA is TGCAGTGCTAGAGATTACCGGCGTGCCCTCGAAGCTTTCTTT.

The rearrangement joins TRBV20-1 to TRBJ2-5; TRBD2 matches 8 bases. The CDR3 loop spans 16 amino acids. Germline loops: CDR1 DFQATT, CDR2 SNEGSKA (reference sequence). The V segment lost 0 bases and the J segment 5 bases; nucleotides outside the gene matches: 11. The CDR3 nucleotides read TGCAGTGCTAGAGATCAAGGAGCGGGAGAGGTGGAGACCCAGTACTTC. This gives the protein CSARDQGAGEVETQYF.

This clone was counted many times. J is TRBJ2-1 and V is TRBV5-6; D is perhaps TRBD2 (5 bases). Germline V lookup: CDR1 SGHDT, CDR2 YYEEEE. Trimming removed 4 bases from V and 3 bases from J, with 14 bases in between. This CDR3 has 15 residues. The DNA of the CDR3 is TGTGCCAGCAGCACAATGGGAGCGTACTACAATGAGCAGTTCTTC. Translated: CASSTMGAYYNEQFF.

As concerns this clone: Given the absence of the conserved phenylalanine or tryptophan at the CDR3 end, a read error is likely. V and J are TRBV12-3 or TRBV12-4 and TRBJ1-2; 9 nucleotides align to TRBD1. The CDR3 runs 17 residues. CDR3: CASSLYPRTGEDYCYTI. DNA for the CDR3: TGTGCCAGCAGTTTATATCCGCGGACAGGGGAGGACTATTGCTACACCATC.

This clone came up many times. For the CDR3, the DNA is TGTGCCAGCAGTTATGGCGGGACTTCCTACGAGCAGTACTTC. It specifies CASSYGGTSYEQYF. The chain has TRBV6-2 or TRBV6-3 and TRBJ2-7; tentative D call: TRBD2 (6 bases). There are 14 residues in the CDR3. The V end lost 3 bases, the J end lost 1 base, and 10 bases lay between the germline ends. In germline, CDR1 is MNHEY, CDR2 SVGEGT.

Ten or more counts support this clone. The V gene is TRBV5-1, the J gene TRBJ1-4; no reliable D call. V was clipped by 0 bases and J by 8 bases, with 11 bases between them. The CDR3 totals 14 residues. The germline V gene encodes CDR1 SGHRS and CDR2 YFSETQ. CDR3 nucleotides: TGCGCCAGCAGCTTGGAGATGTTCCAGGAAAAACTGTTTTTT. Protein product: CASSLEMFQEKLFF.

This clone came up many times. The chain employs TRBV12-3 or TRBV12-4 and TRBJ1-2, with D maybe TRBD1 (5 bases). This CDR3 comprises 14 residues. The germline V and J ends were trimmed by 6 bases and 2 bases, with 13 bases remaining between them. The CDR3 spells CASRDTGRNYGYTF. The CDR3 nucleotides are TGTGCCAGCAGGGACACGGGACGCAACTATGGCTACACCTTC.

Only a few counts were recorded for this clone. This chain uses TRBV28 with TRBJ2-1; maybe TRBD1 (6 bases). The CDR3 has 17 residues. Germline V gives CDR1 MDHEN, CDR2 SYDVKM. V lost 6 bases and J 8 bases, leaving 26 bases between the germline ends. The CDR3 bases are TGTGCCAGCAGCCCCCCTCCAGGGGCGGTAGAAGTTTATGAGCAGTTCTTC. Its translation is CASSPPPGAVEVYEQFF.

This clone was counted many times. The rearrangement links TRBV28 to TRBJ2-7; TRBD2 is a possible D gene (5 bases). The V and J ends lost 7 bases and 4 bases respectively, with 11 bases between them. Germline CDR1 and CDR2: MDHEN and SYDVKM. This CDR3 has 12 amino acids. CDR3 residues: CASNAGFYEQYF. The CDR3 coding sequence is TGTGCCAGCAATGCGGGTTTTTACGAGCAGTACTTC. Drawing the rest from reference TRBV28 and TRBJ2-7, the complete variable domain is DVKVTQSSRYLVKRTGEKVFLECVQDMDHENMFWYRQDPGLGLRLIYFSYDVKMKEKGDIPEGYSVSREKKERFSLILESASTNQTSMYLCASNAGFYEQYFGPGTRLTVT.

This clone was counted ten times or more. The rearrangement joins TRBV20-1 to TRBJ2-1, with TRBD2 identical over 13 bases. The CDR3 is 15 amino acids. V dropped 5 bases and J dropped 7; count of bases not matched to a gene: 8. Looked up from germline, CDR1 is DFQATT and CDR2 is SNEGSKA (reference sequence). The CDR3 coding sequence is TGCAGTGCTCCCGGACTAGCGGGGGCCCCTAATGAGCAGTTCTTC. This gives the protein CSAPGLAGAPNEQFF.

As regards this clone: This may come from a read error, since a much larger clone is one base off. The gene calls are TRBV2 and TRBJ2-1; TRBD2 might be the D (5 bases). Germline V gene lookup returns CDR1 SNHLY and CDR2 FYNNEI. The germline V and J ends were trimmed by 6 bases and 5 bases, with 8 bases remaining between them. This CDR3 is 12 amino acids long. The CDR3 loop reads CASRVLDNEQFF. DNA for the CDR3: TGTGCCAGCAGAGTACTAGACAATGAGCAGTTCTTC.

This clone occurred many times. The chain carries TRBV3-1 and TRBJ2-6, with a weak D call TRBD2 (5 bases). V was trimmed by 0 bases and J by 0 bases, leaving 6 bases between them. Germline V lookup: CDR1 LGHDT, CDR2 YNNKEL (reference sequence). This CDR3 has 16 amino acids. The CDR3 region has the DNA TGTGCCAGCAGCCAAGACGGGGTCTCTGGGGCCAACGTCCTGACTTTC. Translating it yields CASSQDGVSGANVLTF.